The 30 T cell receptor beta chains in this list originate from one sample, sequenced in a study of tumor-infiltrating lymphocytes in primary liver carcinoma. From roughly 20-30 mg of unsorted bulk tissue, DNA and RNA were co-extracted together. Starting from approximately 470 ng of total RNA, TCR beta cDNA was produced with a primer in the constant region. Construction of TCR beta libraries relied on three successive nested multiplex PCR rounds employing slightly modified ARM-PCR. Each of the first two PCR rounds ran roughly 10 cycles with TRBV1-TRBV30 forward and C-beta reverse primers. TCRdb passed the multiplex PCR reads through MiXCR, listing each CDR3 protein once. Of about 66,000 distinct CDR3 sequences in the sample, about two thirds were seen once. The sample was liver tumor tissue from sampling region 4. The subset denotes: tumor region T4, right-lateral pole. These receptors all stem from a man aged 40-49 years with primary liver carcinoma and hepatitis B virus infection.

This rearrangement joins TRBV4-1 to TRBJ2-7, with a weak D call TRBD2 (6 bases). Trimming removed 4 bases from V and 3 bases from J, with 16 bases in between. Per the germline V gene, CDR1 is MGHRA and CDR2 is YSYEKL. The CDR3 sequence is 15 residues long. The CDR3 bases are TGCGCCAGCAGCCGAGGAGGGATAGCTTACTACGAGCAGTACTTC. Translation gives CASSRGGIAYYEQYF.

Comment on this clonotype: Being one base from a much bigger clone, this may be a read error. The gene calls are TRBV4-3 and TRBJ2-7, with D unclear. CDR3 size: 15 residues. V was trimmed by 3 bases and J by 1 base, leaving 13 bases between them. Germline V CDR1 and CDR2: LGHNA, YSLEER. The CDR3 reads CASSQDQFSSYEQYF. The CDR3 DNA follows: TGCGCCAGCAGCCAGGATCAGTTTTCTTCCTACGAGCAGTACTTC.

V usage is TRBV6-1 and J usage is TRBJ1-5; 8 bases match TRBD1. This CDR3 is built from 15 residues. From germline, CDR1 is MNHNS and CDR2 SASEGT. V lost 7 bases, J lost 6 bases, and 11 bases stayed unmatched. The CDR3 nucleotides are TGTGCCAGCAATCCTAGTTCAGGGACAGGTCAGCCCCAGCATTTT. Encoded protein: CASNPSSGTGQPQHF.

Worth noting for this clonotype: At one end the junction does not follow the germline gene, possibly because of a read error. DNA of the CDR3: TGTGCCAGCAGCTTAGTGAGGCTAGCCCTGGGAAAAAATGAGACCCAGCACTTC. This gives the protein CASSLVRLALGKNETQHF. The chain recombines TRBV11-2 with TRBJ2-5; D perhaps matches TRBD2 (5 bases). Germline loops: CDR1 SGHAT, CDR2 FQNNGV. The CDR3 runs to 18 residues.

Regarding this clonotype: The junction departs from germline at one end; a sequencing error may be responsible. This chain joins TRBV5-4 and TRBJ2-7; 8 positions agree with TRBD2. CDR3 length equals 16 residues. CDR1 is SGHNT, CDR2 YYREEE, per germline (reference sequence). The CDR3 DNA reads TGTGCCAGCGGCCCCGGGAGCGGGAGCTGGTCCTACGAGGAGTACTTC. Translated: CASGPGSGSWSYEEYF.

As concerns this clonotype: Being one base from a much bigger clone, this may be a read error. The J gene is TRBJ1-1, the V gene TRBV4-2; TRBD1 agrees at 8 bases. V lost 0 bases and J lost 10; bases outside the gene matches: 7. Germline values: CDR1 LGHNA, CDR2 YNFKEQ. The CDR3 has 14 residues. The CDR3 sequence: CASSQDPGQGGAFF. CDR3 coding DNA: TGTGCCAGCAGCCAAGATCCAGGACAGGGCGGAGCTTTCTTT.

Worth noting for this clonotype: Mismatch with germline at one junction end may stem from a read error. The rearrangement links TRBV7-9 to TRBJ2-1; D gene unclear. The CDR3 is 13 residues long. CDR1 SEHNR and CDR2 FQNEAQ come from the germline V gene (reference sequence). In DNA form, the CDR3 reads TGTGCCAGTAGCTTTCCCCCCGACGGTGAGCAGTTCTTC. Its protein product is CASSFPPDGEQFF.

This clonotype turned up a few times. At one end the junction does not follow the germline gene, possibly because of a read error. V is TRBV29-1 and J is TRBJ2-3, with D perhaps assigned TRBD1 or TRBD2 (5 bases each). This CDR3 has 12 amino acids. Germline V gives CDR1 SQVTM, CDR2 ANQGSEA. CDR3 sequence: CSVGGGTGTQYF. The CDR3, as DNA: TGCAGCGTGGGCGGAGGCACAGGTACGCAGTATTTT.

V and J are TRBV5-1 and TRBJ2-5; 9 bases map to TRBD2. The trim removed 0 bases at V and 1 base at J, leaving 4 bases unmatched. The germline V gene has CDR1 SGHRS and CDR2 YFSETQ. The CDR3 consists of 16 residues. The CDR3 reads CASSLGASGIQETQYF. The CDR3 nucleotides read TGCGCCAGCAGCTTGGGGGCTAGCGGGATCCAAGAGACCCAGTACTTC. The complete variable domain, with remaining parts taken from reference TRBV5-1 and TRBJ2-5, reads KAGVTQTPRYLIKTRGQQVTLSCSPISGHRSVSWYQQTPGQGLQFLFEYFSETQRNKGNFPGRFSGRQFSNSRSEMNVSTLELGDSALYLCASSLGASGIQETQYFGPGTRLLVL.

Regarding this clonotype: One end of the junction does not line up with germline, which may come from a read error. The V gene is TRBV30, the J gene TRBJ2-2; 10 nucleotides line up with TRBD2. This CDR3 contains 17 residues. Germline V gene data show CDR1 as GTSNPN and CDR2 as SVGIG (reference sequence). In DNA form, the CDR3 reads TGTGCCTGGAGTGTGCGGACTAGCGGTCCGAACACCGGGGAGCAGTTTTTT. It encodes CAWSVRTSGPNTGEQFF. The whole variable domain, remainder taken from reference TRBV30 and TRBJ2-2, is SQTIHQWPATLVQPVGSPLSLECTVEGTSNPNLYWYRQAAGRGLQLLFYSVGIGQISSEVPQNLSASRPQDRQFILSSKKLLLSDSGFYLCAWSVRTSGPNTGEQFFGEGSRLTVL.

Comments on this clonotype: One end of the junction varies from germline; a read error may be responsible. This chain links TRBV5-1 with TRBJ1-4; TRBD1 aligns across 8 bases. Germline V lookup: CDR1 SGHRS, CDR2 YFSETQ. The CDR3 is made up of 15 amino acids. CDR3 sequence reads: CASSLQGARGEKLFF. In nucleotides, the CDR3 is TGTGCCAGCAGCCTGCAGGGGGCGCGTGGTGAAAAACTGTTTTTT.

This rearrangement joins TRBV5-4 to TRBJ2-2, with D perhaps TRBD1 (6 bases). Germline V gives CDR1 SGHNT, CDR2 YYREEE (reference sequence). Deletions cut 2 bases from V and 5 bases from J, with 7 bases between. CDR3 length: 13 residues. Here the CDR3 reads CASSFRGTGELFF. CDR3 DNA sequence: TGTGCCAGCAGCTTCAGGGGAACCGGGGAGCTGTTTTTT.

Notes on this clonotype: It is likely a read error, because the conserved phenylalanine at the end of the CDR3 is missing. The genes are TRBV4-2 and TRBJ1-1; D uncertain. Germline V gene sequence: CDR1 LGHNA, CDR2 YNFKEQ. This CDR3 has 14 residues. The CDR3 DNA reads TGTGCCAGCAACCAAGGCGGGTTGGACACTGAAGCTTTCTTA. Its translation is CASNQGGLDTEAFL.

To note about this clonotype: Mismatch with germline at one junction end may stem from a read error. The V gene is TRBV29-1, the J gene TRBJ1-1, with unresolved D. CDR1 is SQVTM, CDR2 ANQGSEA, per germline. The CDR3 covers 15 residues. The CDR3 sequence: CSVVAGWGMNTEAFF. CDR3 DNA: TGCAGCGTTGTAGCGGGGTGGGGAATGAACACAGAAGCTTTCTTT.

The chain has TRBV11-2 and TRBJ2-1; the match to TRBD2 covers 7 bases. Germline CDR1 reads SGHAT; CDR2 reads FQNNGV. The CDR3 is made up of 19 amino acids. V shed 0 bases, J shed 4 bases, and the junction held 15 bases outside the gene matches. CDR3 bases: TGTGCCAGCAGCTTAGATAGGCGATTCAGCGGGACCCTATACAATGAGCAGTTCTTC. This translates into CASSLDRRFSGTLYNEQFF. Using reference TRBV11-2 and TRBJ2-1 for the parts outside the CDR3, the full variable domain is EAGVAQSPRYKIIEKRQSVAFWCNPISGHATLYWYQQILGQGPKLLIQFQNNGVVDDSQLPKDRFSAERLKGVDSTLKIQPAKLEDSAVYLCASSLDRRFSGTLYNEQFFGPGTRLTVL.

The CDR3 region is CIITGGRVNTEAFF. CDR3 sequence (DNA): TGTATCATCACTGGTGGCAGGGTGAACACTGAAGCTTTCTTT. The rearrangement joins TRBV11-2 to TRBJ1-1; D is possibly TRBD1 (5 bases). Per germline, CDR1 SGHAT and CDR2 FQNNGV. The CDR3 has 14 amino acids.

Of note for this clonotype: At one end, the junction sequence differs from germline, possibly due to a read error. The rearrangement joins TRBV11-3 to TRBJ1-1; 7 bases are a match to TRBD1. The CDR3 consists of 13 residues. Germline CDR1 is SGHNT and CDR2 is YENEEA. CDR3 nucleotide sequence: TGTGCCAGCAGCTTTGCAGGGGGGACTGAGGCTTTCTTT. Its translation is CASSFAGGTEAFF.

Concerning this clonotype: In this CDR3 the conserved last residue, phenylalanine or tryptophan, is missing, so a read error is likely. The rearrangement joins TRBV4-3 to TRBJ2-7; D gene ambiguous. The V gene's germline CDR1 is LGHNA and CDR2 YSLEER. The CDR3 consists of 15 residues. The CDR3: CASNQDRETPYEQYL. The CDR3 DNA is TGCGCCAGCAACCAAGATCGTGAGACTCCCTACGAGCAGTACCTC.

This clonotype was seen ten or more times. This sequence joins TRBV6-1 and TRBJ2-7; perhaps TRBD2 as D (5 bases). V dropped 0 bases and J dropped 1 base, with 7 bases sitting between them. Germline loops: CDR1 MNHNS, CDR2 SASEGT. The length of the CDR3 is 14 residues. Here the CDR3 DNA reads TGTGCCAGCAGTGAAGCGCGGGTTTCCTACGAGCAGTACTTC. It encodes CASSEARVSYEQYF.

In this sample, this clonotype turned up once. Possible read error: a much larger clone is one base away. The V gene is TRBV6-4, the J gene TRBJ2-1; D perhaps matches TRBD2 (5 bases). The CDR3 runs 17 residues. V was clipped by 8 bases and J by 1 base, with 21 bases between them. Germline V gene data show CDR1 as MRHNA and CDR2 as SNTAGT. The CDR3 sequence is CASAISVESQSYNEQFF. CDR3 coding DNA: TGTGCCAGCGCTATTAGCGTAGAATCCCAGTCCTACAATGAGCAGTTCTTC.

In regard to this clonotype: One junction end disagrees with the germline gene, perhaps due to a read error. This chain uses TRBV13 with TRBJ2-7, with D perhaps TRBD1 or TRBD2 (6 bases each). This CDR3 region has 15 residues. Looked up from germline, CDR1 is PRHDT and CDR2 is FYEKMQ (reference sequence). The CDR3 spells CASNLGGEGGGEQYF. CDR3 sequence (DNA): TGTGCTAGCAACTTAGGGGGTGAGGGGGGCGGCGAGCAGTACTTC.

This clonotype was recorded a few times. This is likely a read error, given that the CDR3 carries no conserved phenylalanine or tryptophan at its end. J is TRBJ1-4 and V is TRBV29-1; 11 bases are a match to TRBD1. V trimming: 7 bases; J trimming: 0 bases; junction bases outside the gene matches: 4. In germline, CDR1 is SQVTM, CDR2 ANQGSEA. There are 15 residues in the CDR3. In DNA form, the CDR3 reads TGCAGCGCTGGGACAGGGGGTGCAACTAATGAAAAACTGTTTATT. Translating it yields CSAGTGGATNEKLFI.

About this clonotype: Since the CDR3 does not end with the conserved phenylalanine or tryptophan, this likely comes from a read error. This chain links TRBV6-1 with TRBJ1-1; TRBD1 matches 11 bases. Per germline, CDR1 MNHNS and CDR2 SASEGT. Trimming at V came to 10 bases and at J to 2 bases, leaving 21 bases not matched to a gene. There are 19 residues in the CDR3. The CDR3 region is CATGTPGQGVGLRNTEAFI. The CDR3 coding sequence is TGTGCCACCGGGACCCCGGGACAGGGGGTTGGGTTACGTAACACTGAAGCTTTCATT.

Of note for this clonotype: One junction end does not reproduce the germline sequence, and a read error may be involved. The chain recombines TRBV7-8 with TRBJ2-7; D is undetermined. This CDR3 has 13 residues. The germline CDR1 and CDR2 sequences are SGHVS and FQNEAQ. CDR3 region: CDSIFVSAYEQYF. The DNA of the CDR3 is TGTGACAGCATCTTTGTTAGTGCCTACGAGCAGTACTTC.

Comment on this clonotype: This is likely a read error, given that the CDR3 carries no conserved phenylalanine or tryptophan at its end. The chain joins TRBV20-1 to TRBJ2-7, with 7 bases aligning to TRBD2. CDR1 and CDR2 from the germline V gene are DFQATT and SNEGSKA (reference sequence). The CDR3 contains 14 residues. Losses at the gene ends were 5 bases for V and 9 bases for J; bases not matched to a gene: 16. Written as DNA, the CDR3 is TGCAGTGCTGGCGTCGGCGGGAGAATCAGCGTGCAGTACTCC. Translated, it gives CSAGVGGRISVQYS.

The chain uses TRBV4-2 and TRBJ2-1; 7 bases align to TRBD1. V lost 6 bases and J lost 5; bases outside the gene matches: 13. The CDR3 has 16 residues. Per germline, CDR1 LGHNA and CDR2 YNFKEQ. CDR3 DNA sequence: TGTGCCAGCAGTCACGCCGGGGTACAGGGGAACAATGAGCAGTTCTTC. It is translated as CASSHAGVQGNNEQFF.

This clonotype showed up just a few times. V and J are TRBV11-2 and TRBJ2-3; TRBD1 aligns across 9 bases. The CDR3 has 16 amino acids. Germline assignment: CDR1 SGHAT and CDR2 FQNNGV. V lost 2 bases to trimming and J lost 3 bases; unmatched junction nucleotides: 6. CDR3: CASSLKQGARTDTQYF. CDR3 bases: TGTGCCAGCAGCTTAAAACAGGGGGCTAGGACAGATACGCAGTATTTT.

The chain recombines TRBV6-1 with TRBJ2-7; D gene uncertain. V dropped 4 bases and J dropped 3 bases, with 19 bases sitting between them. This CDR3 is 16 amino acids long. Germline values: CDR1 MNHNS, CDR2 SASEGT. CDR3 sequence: CASSVCLGDVYYEQYF. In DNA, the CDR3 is TGTGCCAGCAGTGTGTGTCTAGGAGACGTGTACTACGAGCAGTACTTC.

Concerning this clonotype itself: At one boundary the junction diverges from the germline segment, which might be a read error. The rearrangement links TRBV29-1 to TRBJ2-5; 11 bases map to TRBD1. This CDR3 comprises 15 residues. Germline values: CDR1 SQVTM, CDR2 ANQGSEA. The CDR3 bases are TGCAGCGTTGAAGCGGACAGGGGGCGAGTAGAGATCCAGTATTTC. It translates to CSVEADRGRVEIQYF.

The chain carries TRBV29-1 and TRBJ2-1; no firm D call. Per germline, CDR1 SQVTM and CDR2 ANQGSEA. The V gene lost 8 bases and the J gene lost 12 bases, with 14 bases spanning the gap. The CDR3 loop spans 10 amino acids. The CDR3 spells CSFGSQVQFF. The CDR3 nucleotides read TGCAGCTTTGGTTCCCAAGTGCAGTTCTTC.